The 23 T cell receptor beta chains reported below all come from one sample, sequenced in a study of OX40 agonist ivuxolimab in advanced cancers. Method: immunoSEQ multiplex PCR; TCRdb's copy keeps in-frame clones and lacks some. The sample carries some 110,000 clones, 85% to 95% recorded once. The sample here was CD4+ or CD8+ T cells sorted from blood, taken in a trial of the OX40 agonist ivuxolimab. The receptor set was obtained from an adult with an advanced solid tumor such as melanoma, head and neck, liver or kidney cancer.

The chain couples TRBV10-3 to TRBJ1-4; no clear D. CDR3 length equals 13 residues. Germline assignment: CDR1 ENHRY and CDR2 SYGVKD. The V gene lost 3 bases and the J gene lost 6 bases, with 8 bases spanning the gap. CDR3 coding DNA: TGTGCCATCAGTGAAGACGGGTATGAAAAACTGTTTTTT. Residues: CAISEDGYEKLFF.

This chain uses TRBV7-2 with TRBJ2-5, with a possible D match to TRBD2 (6 bases). The CDR3 length is 14 residues. Per germline, CDR1 SGHTA and CDR2 FQGNSA. Trimming removed 1 base at V and 0 bases at J, with 6 bases between. Written as DNA, the CDR3 is TGTGCCAGCAGCTTAGGGGGGGACCAAGAGACCCAGTACTTC. This sequence encodes CASSLGGDQETQYF.

The chain is built from TRBV7-2 and TRBJ1-5; D is ambiguous. The germline CDR1 and CDR2 sequences are SGHTA and FQGNSA. The V end lost 1 base, the J end lost 5 bases, and 3 bases lay between the germline ends. The CDR3 spans 12 residues. The CDR3 nucleotides read TGTGCCAGCAGCTTAGAGGATCAGCCCCAGCATTTT. Translating it yields CASSLEDQPQHF.

The chain uses TRBV15 and TRBJ2-7, with D possibly TRBD2 on 6 matching bases. This CDR3 comprises 14 residues. The V end lost 5 bases, the J end lost 3 bases, and 14 bases lay between the germline ends. Germline V gives CDR1 LNHNV, CDR2 YYDKDF (reference sequence). The CDR3 here is CATSGGTTIYEQYF. CDR3 in DNA: TGTGCCACCAGCGGCGGGACCACCATCTACGAGCAGTACTTC.

J is TRBJ2-7 and V is TRBV4-3; D is uncertain. CDR3 size: 15 residues. Trimming removed 1 base from V and 2 bases from J, with 12 bases in between. In germline, CDR1 is LGHNA, CDR2 YSLEER. DNA for the CDR3: TGCGCCAGCAGCCAAGTGTCGGCGGTAGCCTACGAGCAGTACTTC. It codes for CASSQVSAVAYEQYF.

This chain joins TRBV7-2 and TRBJ2-3; D is ambiguous. The CDR3 extends over 14 amino acids. V was clipped by 3 bases and J by 6 bases, with 13 bases between them. The germline V gene has CDR1 SGHTA and CDR2 FQGNSA. The CDR3: CASSFMPRTDTQYF. CDR3 in DNA: TGTGCCAGCAGCTTTATGCCCCGTACCGATACGCAGTATTTT.

V usage is TRBV5-1 and J usage is TRBJ1-2; TRBD1 aligns across 9 bases. The CDR3 spans 14 residues. After removal of 2 bases from V and 7 bases from J, the junction contained 6 bases not matched to a gene. Germline assignment: CDR1 SGHRS and CDR2 YFSETQ. CDR3 amino acids: CASSLLDRGGGYTF. The CDR3 nucleotides are TGCGCCAGCAGCTTACTGGACAGGGGAGGTGGCTACACCTTC.

This chain connects TRBV28 to TRBJ2-1, with D tentatively TRBD1 (6 bases). The CDR3 length is 16 residues. V lost 6 bases to trimming and J lost 0 bases, with 15 bases between them. Germline CDR1 is MDHEN and CDR2 is SYDVKM. CDR3 sequence: CASSPTGTLSYNEQFF. In DNA form, the CDR3 reads TGTGCCAGCAGCCCCACAGGGACGCTCTCCTACAATGAGCAGTTCTTC.

The chain carries TRBV19 and TRBJ1-5; D perhaps matches TRBD1 (5 bases). This CDR3 has 13 amino acids. With 7 bases removed from V and 7 bases from J, the gap between germline ends came to 14 bases. CDR1 and CDR2 from the germline V gene are LNHDA and SQIVND (reference sequence). The DNA for the CDR3 is TGTGCCAGTAAGATCAGGGAGGGACAGCCCCAGCATTTT. It translates to CASKIREGQPQHF.

The CDR3 reads CASSPWDREIYNEQFF. The CDR3 region has the DNA TGCGCCAGCAGCCCCTGGGACAGGGAAATCTACAATGAGCAGTTCTTC. J is TRBJ2-1 and V is TRBV5-1, with 9 bases aligning to TRBD1. Germline trimming cut 4 bases from V and 3 bases from J; bases unmatched to any gene: 8. The germline V gene has CDR1 SGHRS and CDR2 YFSETQ. This CDR3 region has 16 residues.

V and J are TRBV7-8 and TRBJ2-3; D remains ambiguous. Trimming left V 6 bases short and J 1 base short, with 14 bases between. The CDR3 has 15 residues. CDR1 is SGHVS, CDR2 FQNEAQ, per germline. The DNA of the CDR3 is TGTGCCAGCAGTCCAACGGGTCCGGGCACAGATACGCAGTATTTT. This codes for CASSPTGPGTDTQYF.

V is TRBV9 and J is TRBJ2-5; 7 bases map to TRBD2. The J call is doubtful: the DNA matches TRBJ2-7 better. The CDR3 totals 16 residues. The germline gives CDR1 SGDLS, CDR2 YYNGEE. CDR3 loop: CASSVDGRESSYEQYF. The CDR3 nucleotides are TGTGCCAGCAGCGTAGACGGGCGGGAGAGCTCCTACGAGCAGTACTTC.

This chain joins TRBV18 and TRBJ2-3; 13 bases are shared with TRBD2. Looked up from germline, CDR1 is KGHSH and CDR2 is LQKENI. The CDR3 is 16 residues long. Germline trimming cut 3 bases from V and 2 bases from J; bases unmatched to any gene: 2. The CDR3 region is CASSPGLAGSTDTQYF. The DNA of the CDR3 is TGTGCCAGCTCACCGGGACTAGCGGGATCCACAGATACGCAGTATTTT.

The chain uses TRBV2 and TRBJ1-1, with D perhaps matching TRBD1 (6 bases). The CDR3 runs 13 residues. The germline V gene has CDR1 SNHLY and CDR2 FYNNEI. V gave up 4 bases and J gave up 7 bases, with 13 bases separating them. In DNA, the CDR3 is TGTGCCAGCAGTGTTGGGGGGGCCGATGAAGCTTTCTTT. Amino acid sequence: CASSVGGADEAFF.

This clone was seen a handful of times. The gene calls are TRBV30 and TRBJ2-7; D perhaps matches TRBD1 (5 bases). The V gene lost 0 bases and the J gene lost 2 bases, with 8 bases spanning the gap. CDR1 is GTSNPN, CDR2 SVGIG, per germline (reference sequence). There are 13 residues in the CDR3. CDR3 region: CAWSVGATYEQYF. CDR3 sequence (DNA): TGTGCCTGGAGTGTTGGGGCGACCTACGAGCAGTACTTC.

The rearrangement joins TRBV2 to TRBJ1-4, with D possibly matching TRBD1 (5 bases). From germline, CDR1 is SNHLY and CDR2 FYNNEI. Trimming pared 0 bases from V and 4 bases from J, leaving 12 bases between. This CDR3 has 16 residues. The CDR3 protein is CASSEALRGNNEKLFF. The CDR3 nucleotides read TGTGCCAGCAGTGAAGCTCTTCGGGGGAATAATGAAAAACTGTTTTTT.

The gene calls are TRBV10-3 and TRBJ1-2; TRBD1 matches at 9 bases. This CDR3 comprises 13 residues. CDR1 is ENHRY, CDR2 SYGVKD, per germline. Trimming removed 4 bases from V and 7 bases from J; junction bases left unmatched: 4. CDR3 DNA sequence: TGTGCCATCAGTGGGGGACAGGGAATTGGCTACACCTTC. Its translation is CAISGGQGIGYTF.

The V gene is TRBV11-2, the J gene TRBJ1-5; 8 bases align to TRBD1. CDR1 SGHAT and CDR2 FQNNGV come from the germline V gene. V shed 5 bases and J 6 bases; nucleotides not matched to a gene: 9. The CDR3 is 15 amino acids. The CDR3 nucleotides read TGTGCCAGCAGCGAGGGGACAGGCGTGGGTCAGCCCCAGCATTTT. Translation: CASSEGTGVGQPQHF.

This clone was picked up one time. The chain uses TRBV18 and TRBJ1-1, with D unresolved. Trimming shortened V by 1 base and J by 2 bases, and 2 bases separated the two germline ends. The CDR3 totals 12 residues. Germline CDR1 reads KGHSH; CDR2 reads LQKENI. The CDR3 bases are TGTGCCAGCTCACCACAAAACACTGAAGCTTTCTTT. Its translation is CASSPQNTEAFF.

The chain is built from TRBV7-3 and TRBJ2-5; D is ambiguous. The germline V gene encodes CDR1 SGHTA and CDR2 FQGTGA. V lost 2 bases to trimming and J lost 5 bases, with 9 bases between them. The CDR3 covers 13 residues. The CDR3 DNA follows: TGTGCCAGCAGCTTAGGGGTGAGGGAGACCCAGTACTTC. Translating gives CASSLGVRETQYF.

This chain joins TRBV5-1 and TRBJ1-1; 10 bases match TRBD1. Germline assignment: CDR1 SGHRS and CDR2 YFSETQ. There are 14 residues in the CDR3. After removal of 5 bases from V and 6 bases from J, the junction contained 7 bases not matched to a gene. CDR3 sequence (DNA): TGCGCCAGCAGTAGTCCCGGGACAGGGGCTGAAGCTTTCTTT. This translates into CASSSPGTGAEAFF.

V is TRBV27 and J is TRBJ2-1; D remains ambiguous. Germline V gene data show CDR1 as MNHEY and CDR2 as SMNVEV (reference sequence). This CDR3 contains 13 residues. The V and J ends lost 3 bases and 4 bases respectively, with 7 bases between them. CDR3 loop: CASSFKGYNEQFF. For the CDR3, the DNA is TGTGCCAGCAGTTTTAAGGGTTACAATGAGCAGTTCTTC.

This clone appeared a single time. This chain joins TRBV30 and TRBJ1-2, with TRBD1 as a possible D gene (6 bases). Germline CDR1 is GTSNPN and CDR2 is SVGIG (reference sequence). V lost 8 bases to trimming and J lost 8 bases, with 15 bases between them. CDR3 length equals 11 residues. As DNA, the CDR3 is TGTGCCGCCCTCGGGGGCCAGGGCTACACCTTC. Encoded protein: CAALGGQGYTF.